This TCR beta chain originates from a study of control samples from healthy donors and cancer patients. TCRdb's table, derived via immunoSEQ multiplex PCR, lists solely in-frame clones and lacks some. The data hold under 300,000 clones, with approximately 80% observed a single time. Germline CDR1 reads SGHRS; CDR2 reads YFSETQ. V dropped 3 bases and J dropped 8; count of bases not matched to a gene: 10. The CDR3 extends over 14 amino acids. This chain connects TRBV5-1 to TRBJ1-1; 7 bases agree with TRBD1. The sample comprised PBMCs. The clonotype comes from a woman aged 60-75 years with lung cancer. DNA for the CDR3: TGCGCCAGCAGCTCGGGACAGAGACCCTCCGAAGCTTTCTTT. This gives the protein CASSSGQRPSEAFF.